What follows are 29 T cell receptor beta chains derived from one specimen sequenced in a study of cytomegalovirus exposure and HLA in healthy donors. Amplification used 60 Vbeta primers and 13 Jbeta primers. Data came from immunoSEQ multiplex PCR; TCRdb stores just in-frame clones and leaves some out. Seen here are more than 95,000 clones, about 79% observed once, and the top ten hold 1.5% to 2.5%. Specimen: PBMCs. Receptor source: a man between 50 and 59 years old in good health and CMV-seronegative.

The chain combines TRBV5-4 with TRBJ1-2; 7 bases are shared with TRBD1. The CDR3 is made up of 15 amino acids. J lost 8 bases, V lost 0 bases, and 10 bases had no gene match. In germline, CDR1 is SGHNT, CDR2 YYREEE (reference sequence). The CDR3 DNA reads TGTGCCAGCAGCTTGGGGGGACAGAACCGTCAGGGCTACACCTTC. It is translated as CASSLGGQNRQGYTF.

The CDR3 region has the DNA TGTGCCAGCAGTCTCAGGGAGGATGGCTACACCTTC. This gives the protein CASSLREDGYTF. The J gene is TRBJ1-2, the V gene TRBV6-6, with a tentative D call TRBD1 (5 bases). Trimming shortened V by 5 bases and J by 6 bases, and 10 bases separated the two germline ends. Germline V gives CDR1 MNHNY, CDR2 SVGAGI (reference sequence). This CDR3 is built from 12 residues.

The chain links TRBV6-1 to TRBJ1-1; D call uncertain. V lost 2 bases and J 6 bases, leaving 13 bases between the germline ends. Germline lookup yields CDR1 MNHNS and CDR2 SASEGT. CDR3 size: 14 residues. The CDR3: CASSERGYSSEAFF. As DNA, the CDR3 is TGTGCCAGCAGTGAACGGGGTTATTCGTCTGAAGCTTTCTTT.

In its sample, this clone was seen a few times. The V gene is TRBV15, the J gene TRBJ1-1; 7 positions agree with TRBD1. Germline loops: CDR1 LNHNV, CDR2 YYDKDF (reference sequence). The CDR3 is made up of 16 amino acids. J was trimmed by 4 bases and V by 0 bases; bases with no gene match: 8. CDR3 sequence: CATSRDRAQGGTEAFF. The DNA of the CDR3 is TGTGCCACCAGCAGAGATCGGGCCCAGGGGGGCACTGAAGCTTTCTTT. The full variable domain, with the rest looked up from reference TRBV15 and TRBJ1-1, is DAMVIQNPRYQVTQFGKPVTLSCSQTLNHNVMYWYQQKSSQAPKLLFHYYDKDFNNEADTPDNFQSRRPNTSFCFLDIRSPGLGDTAMYLCATSRDRAQGGTEAFFGQGTRLTVV.

The chain links TRBV5-4 to TRBJ2-5; 14 nucleotides match TRBD2. The CDR3 is 16 amino acids. The V gene's germline CDR1 is SGHNT and CDR2 YYREEE (reference sequence). After removal of 4 bases from V and 4 bases from J, the junction contained 6 bases not matched to a gene. CDR3 protein: CASSPGTSGGPETQYF. The CDR3 bases are TGTGCCAGCAGCCCCGGGACTAGCGGGGGCCCAGAGACCCAGTACTTC.

This chain uses TRBV6-1 with TRBJ1-3, with D maybe TRBD1 (5 bases). This CDR3 region has 16 residues. Looked up from germline, CDR1 is MNHNS and CDR2 is SASEGT. Trimming cost V 4 bases and J 2 bases, with 15 bases left between them. The CDR3 region is CASSGPGIGAGNTIYF. As DNA, the CDR3 is TGTGCCAGCAGTGGACCAGGGATTGGGGCTGGAAACACCATATATTTT.

The chain carries TRBV2 and TRBJ2-7; TRBD1 agrees at 9 bases. V lost 7 bases and J lost 6; bases outside the gene matches: 10. CDR1 is SNHLY and CDR2 is FYNNEI in the germline V gene. The CDR3 covers 14 residues. CDR3 amino acids: CASNRDRVIGEQYF. The CDR3 DNA reads as TGTGCCAGCAATCGGGACAGGGTAATTGGCGAGCAGTACTTC.

This chain joins TRBV7-9 and TRBJ2-3; D uncertain. Trimming took 5 bases from V and 4 from J, leaving 10 bases between them. The length of the CDR3 is 13 residues. Per germline, CDR1 SEHNR and CDR2 FQNEAQ (reference sequence). Here the CDR3 DNA reads TGTGCCAGCAGCCAATTAGTTGCAGATACGCAGTATTTT. Protein sequence: CASSQLVADTQYF. Full variable domain (remainder filled in from reference TRBV7-9 and TRBJ2-3): DTGVSQNPRHKITKRGQNVTFRCDPISEHNRLYWYRQTLGQGPEFLTYFQNEAQLEKSRLLSDRFSAERPKGSFSTLEIQRTEQGDSAMYLCASSQLVADTQYFGPGTRLTVL.

The gene calls are TRBV11-2 and TRBJ1-3, with a possible D match to TRBD1 (6 bases). Trimming removed 5 bases at V and 4 bases at J, with 15 bases between. The CDR3 sequence is 15 residues long. Germline V lookup: CDR1 SGHAT, CDR2 FQNNGV. CDR3 in DNA: TGTGCCAGCAGCCCCCGGGGGGGGCTCGGAAACACCATATATTTT. It codes for CASSPRGGLGNTIYF.

The chain recombines TRBV28 with TRBJ2-3, with TRBD2 as a possible D gene (5 bases). The CDR3 extends over 16 amino acids. Trimming left V 5 bases short and J 0 bases short, with 15 bases between. Germline V gene data show CDR1 as MDHEN and CDR2 as SYDVKM. This CDR3 reads CASSQLVPYSTDTQYF. CDR3 DNA: TGTGCCAGCAGTCAACTAGTTCCCTATAGCACAGATACGCAGTATTTT.

The gene calls are TRBV6-1 and TRBJ1-3, with D possibly TRBD1 on 5 matching bases. Trimming cost V 6 bases and J 0 bases, with 9 bases left between them. CDR1 is MNHNS and CDR2 is SASEGT in the germline V gene. CDR3 length: 14 residues. The CDR3 sequence: CASRDTGSGNTIYF. The CDR3 bases are TGTGCCAGCAGGGACACAGGCTCTGGAAACACCATATATTTT.

The V and J genes are TRBV10-1 and TRBJ1-5, with D possibly matching TRBD1 (6 bases). Germline loops: CDR1 WNHNN, CDR2 SYGVQD (reference sequence). The V end lost 7 bases, the J end lost 6 bases, and 13 bases lay between the germline ends. This CDR3 is built from 13 residues. The CDR3 sequence is CASINGGAQPQHF. CDR3 sequence (DNA): TGCGCCAGCATTAATGGGGGGGCTCAGCCCCAGCATTTT.

The V gene is TRBV4-3, the J gene TRBJ1-2; the D is unclear. Germline loops: CDR1 LGHNA, CDR2 YSLEER. The V end was cut by 0 bases, the J end by 1 base, with 15 bases between. This CDR3 has 17 residues. CDR3 bases: TGCGCCAGCAGCCAAGATTACCCTCTGAGAGTTAACTATGGCTACACCTTC. This translates into CASSQDYPLRVNYGYTF.

The CDR3 bases are TGTGCCAGCAGCTTAAACGGTGCAGAGGCGCCCCAGCATTTT. Translation gives CASSLNGAEAPQHF. V usage is TRBV7-2 and J usage is TRBJ1-5, with D unresolved. The germline V and J ends were trimmed by 2 bases and 9 bases, with 14 bases remaining between them. CDR3 length: 14 residues. Germline assignment: CDR1 SGHTA and CDR2 FQGNSA.

The chain uses TRBV6-1 and TRBJ1-4, with no clear D. Deletions cut 5 bases from V and 10 bases from J, with 11 bases between. Germline CDR1 and CDR2: MNHNS and SASEGT. The CDR3 runs to 12 residues. The CDR3 region is CASSPGVGKLFF. CDR3 nucleotides: TGTGCCAGCAGTCCCGGGGTCGGAAAACTGTTTTTT.

This clone was recorded only once. The rearrangement uses TRBV5-4 and TRBJ2-3; 8 nucleotides match TRBD2. Germline CDR1 is SGHNT and CDR2 is YYREEE (reference sequence). J gave up 0 bases and V 9 bases, and 9 bases lay outside the gene matches. This CDR3 has 15 amino acids. DNA for the CDR3: TGTGCCACCCTGAGCGGGGGACCCAGCACAGATACGCAGTATTTT. Its translation: CATLSGGPSTDTQYF.

The chain couples TRBV7-2 to TRBJ1-2, with a possible D match to TRBD1 (5 bases). The CDR3 is 14 amino acids. In germline, CDR1 is SGHTA, CDR2 FQGNSA. V gave up 2 bases and J gave up 8 bases, with 15 bases separating them. The CDR3 bases are TGTGCCAGCAGCTTATTGGGGGGGGAGCTGGGCTACACCTTC. Encoded protein: CASSLLGGELGYTF.

This clone was seen a handful of times. This rearrangement joins TRBV5-1 to TRBJ2-1; possibly TRBD1 for D (6 bases). CDR3 size: 14 residues. CDR1 and CDR2 from the germline V gene are SGHRS and YFSETQ. The V and J ends lost 6 bases and 8 bases respectively, with 18 bases between them. The CDR3 DNA is TGCGCCAGCACCGACCGGAGCGAGGGGGATGAGCAGTTCTTC. Translated: CASTDRSEGDEQFF.

Only a few counts were recorded for this clone. The chain recombines TRBV7-9 with TRBJ1-6, with 8 bases that match TRBD1. Losses at the gene ends were 0 bases for V and 10 bases for J; bases not matched to a gene: 2. In germline, CDR1 is SEHNR, CDR2 FQNEAQ (reference sequence). There are 14 residues in the CDR3. CDR3 sequence (DNA): TGTGCCAGCAGCTTAGCGGGACAGGCGTCACCCCTCCACTTT. It is translated as CASSLAGQASPLHF.

Concerning this clone: The junction departs from the called germline gene at one end, perhaps through a read error. DNA of the CDR3: TGCGCCGGCAGCTTGGGACTAGCGGACACCGGGGAGCTGTTTTTT. Translating gives CAGSLGLADTGELFF. The rearrangement joins TRBV5-1 to TRBJ2-2, with 11 bases that match TRBD2. Germline V lookup: CDR1 SGHRS, CDR2 YFSETQ. The CDR3 is 15 residues long.

The CDR3 loop is CASSIGGRSISSYEQYV. The CDR3 DNA sequence: TGTGCCAGTAGTATAGGGGGGAGGTCCATTAGCTCCTACGAGCAGTACGTC. V usage is TRBV19 and J usage is TRBJ2-7; a possible D gene is TRBD2 (6 bases). Germline assignment: CDR1 LNHDA and CDR2 SQIVND (reference sequence). CDR3 size: 17 residues. V was cut by 1 base and J by 0 bases, with 16 bases left in between.

The chain combines TRBV5-1 with TRBJ2-1, with TRBD2 identical over 11 bases. The CDR3 is made up of 19 amino acids. The germline V gene encodes CDR1 SGHRS and CDR2 YFSETQ. V trimming: 2 bases; J trimming: 2 bases; junction bases outside the gene matches: 12. CDR3 sequence reads: CASSFPSRLAGGAYNEQFF. In DNA, the CDR3 is TGCGCCAGCAGCTTCCCATCGAGGCTAGCGGGGGGCGCCTACAATGAGCAGTTCTTC.

This CDR3 is CASSPGDRPNSPLHF. CDR3 DNA sequence: TGTGCCAGCAGTCCCGGGGACAGACCCAATTCACCCCTCCACTTT. This chain links TRBV6-5 with TRBJ1-6; TRBD1 aligns across 7 bases. Per germline, CDR1 MNHEY and CDR2 SVGAGI. This CDR3 region has 15 residues. V shed 5 bases, J shed 7 bases, and the junction held 8 bases outside the gene matches.

This sequence joins TRBV5-4 and TRBJ1-3; 8 nucleotides line up with TRBD1. V trimming: 6 bases; J trimming: 2 bases; junction bases outside the gene matches: 4. The CDR3 runs to 14 residues. The germline CDR1 and CDR2 sequences are SGHNT and YYREEE (reference sequence). The CDR3 protein is CASNPQGAGNTIYF. CDR3 in DNA: TGTGCCAGCAACCCACAGGGGGCTGGAAACACCATATATTTT.

The chain couples TRBV7-3 to TRBJ2-2; D might be TRBD2 (5 bases). The CDR3 is made up of 14 amino acids. V shed 6 bases and J shed 3 bases, with 11 bases lying between them. From germline, CDR1 is SGHTA and CDR2 FQGTGA. The CDR3 DNA reads as TGTGCCAGCAGTGACTCGCGGGACACCGGGGAGCTGTTTTTT. Its protein is CASSDSRDTGELFF.

This clone was recorded only once. The chain employs TRBV7-2 and TRBJ2-7, with 8 bases fitting TRBD2. There are 16 residues in the CDR3. V was pared by 5 bases and J by 0 bases, with 9 bases of the junction left unmatched. Germline assignment: CDR1 SGHTA and CDR2 FQGNSA. The CDR3 loop reads CASSTSGGPLSYEQYF. Written as DNA, the CDR3 is TGTGCCAGCAGCACCAGCGGGGGACCGCTCTCCTACGAGCAGTACTTC. The whole variable domain, filled in from reference TRBV7-2 and TRBJ2-7, reads GAGVSQSPSNKVTEKGKDVELRCDPISGHTALYWYRQSLGQGLEFLIYFQGNSAPDKSGLPSDRFSAERTGGSVSTLTIQRTQQEDSAVYLCASSTSGGPLSYEQYFGPGTRLTVT.

This clone was recorded only once. This chain links TRBV15 with TRBJ1-4; a possible D gene is TRBD1 (6 bases). This CDR3 comprises 14 residues. Trimming shortened V by 5 bases and J by 2 bases, and 9 bases separated the two germline ends. Germline V gives CDR1 LNHNV, CDR2 YYDKDF (reference sequence). Here the CDR3 DNA reads TGTGCCACCAGCGGAACAGGGACTAATGAAAAACTGTTTTTT. This encodes CATSGTGTNEKLFF.

The chain joins TRBV6-5 to TRBJ2-3; 8 nucleotides agree with TRBD1. The V gene's germline CDR1 is MNHEY and CDR2 SVGAGI. Losses at the gene ends were 2 bases for V and 5 bases for J; bases not matched to a gene: 9. The CDR3 runs 16 residues. The CDR3 bases are TGTGCCAGCAGTTACCACAGGGGGGTAGAGGGAGATACGCAGTATTTT. Residues: CASSYHRGVEGDTQYF.

The chain uses TRBV6-5 and TRBJ2-7; TRBD1 might be the D (5 bases). V lost 0 bases, J lost 1 base, and 13 bases lay in between. Germline V CDR1 and CDR2: MNHEY, SVGAGI. The CDR3 length is 16 residues. The CDR3 here is CASSYSHRSWSYEQYF. The CDR3 DNA follows: TGTGCCAGCAGTTACTCGCACAGGTCCTGGTCCTACGAGCAGTACTTC.